Presented here are 11 T cell receptor beta chains from one specimen sequenced in a study of blood T cell repertoires in COVID-19. Assay: immunoSEQ multiplex PCR; the TCRdb copy retains only in-frame clones and omits some. This table holds about 300,000 clones, around 87% found once. Sequenced material: peripheral blood. All receptors derive from a woman between 40 and 50 years old who had recovered from COVID-19.

The rearrangement joins TRBV9 to TRBJ1-4; possibly TRBD1 for D (5 bases). V lost 3 bases and J lost 4, with 16 bases in between. The CDR3 length is 16 residues. Germline V gene lookup returns CDR1 SGDLS and CDR2 YYNGEE. In DNA, the CDR3 is TGTGCCAGCAGCGAGAGCCCCGGGACTAGTAATGAAAAACTGTTTTTT. Residues: CASSESPGTSNEKLFF.

This clone came up a few times. V gene TRBV30 combines with J gene TRBJ1-6, with 7 bases aligning to TRBD1. Per germline, CDR1 GTSNPN and CDR2 SVGIG (reference sequence). The V segment lost 5 bases and the J segment 5 bases; nucleotides outside the gene matches: 0. The CDR3 contains 12 residues. The CDR3 protein is CAWGQDNSPLHF. CDR3 DNA sequence: TGTGCCTGGGGACAGGATAATTCACCCCTCCACTTT.

This chain links TRBV6-1 with TRBJ2-1; 7 bases fit TRBD1. The V segment lost 2 bases and the J segment 0 bases; nucleotides outside the gene matches: 4. The CDR3 runs to 16 residues. Germline V CDR1 and CDR2: MNHNS, SASEGT. CDR3 region: CASSETRDSSYNEQFF. The CDR3 DNA sequence: TGTGCCAGCAGTGAAACCCGGGACAGCTCCTACAATGAGCAGTTCTTC.

The J gene is TRBJ1-5, the V gene TRBV19; possible D gene TRBD1, 6 bases. V was pared by 7 bases and J by 2 bases, with 24 bases between. Per germline, CDR1 LNHDA and CDR2 SQIVND (reference sequence). The CDR3 contains 18 residues. In DNA, the CDR3 is TGTGCCAGTACCTCTGGGGGCAGGGGACGTTCGGGCAATCAGCCCCAGCATTTT. Residues: CASTSGGRGRSGNQPQHF.

The rearrangement links TRBV7-2 to TRBJ2-3; 10 bases line up with TRBD1. Germline CDR1 SGHTA, CDR2 FQGNSA. The length of the CDR3 is 15 residues. Trimming removed 6 bases from V and 4 bases from J; junction bases left unmatched: 7. The CDR3 loop is CASRSPGTGADTQYF. Written as DNA, the CDR3 is TGTGCCAGCAGGTCACCGGGGACAGGGGCAGATACGCAGTATTTT.

The chain joins TRBV15 to TRBJ1-2; D remains ambiguous. V lost 2 bases and J lost 5, with 21 bases in between. The germline V gene has CDR1 LNHNV and CDR2 YYDKDF (reference sequence). The CDR3 runs 17 residues. CDR3 in amino acids: CATSRNPAGGKAYGYTF. CDR3 DNA: TGTGCCACCAGCAGAAATCCGGCGGGAGGGAAAGCGTATGGCTACACCTTC.

This chain joins TRBV5-1 and TRBJ2-2; D unresolved. Between the trimmed V and J ends, which lost 2 bases and 6 bases, there was a span of 11 bases. The CDR3 length is 14 residues. Germline V gene data show CDR1 as SGHRS and CDR2 as YFSETQ. The CDR3: CASSLRVPAGELFF. CDR3 nucleotides: TGCGCCAGCAGCTTAAGAGTTCCCGCCGGGGAGCTGTTTTTT.

This clone was seen a few times. CDR3 coding DNA: TGTGCCAGCAGCTTACGACAGGGGGCTCTGGAGACCCAGTACTTC. Amino acids: CASSLRQGALETQYF. The chain uses TRBV7-6 and TRBJ2-5, with 10 nucleotides matching TRBD1. Trimming removed 2 bases from V and 5 bases from J; junction bases left unmatched: 5. There are 15 residues in the CDR3. From germline, CDR1 is SGHVS and CDR2 FNYEAQ.

The chain uses TRBV7-2 and TRBJ2-4; possible D gene TRBD1, 5 bases. The CDR3 spans 12 residues. Germline loops: CDR1 SGHTA, CDR2 FQGNSA. V lost 1 base to trimming and J lost 9 bases, with 7 bases between them. The CDR3 sequence is CASSLGGIIQYF. CDR3 DNA sequence: TGTGCCAGCAGCTTAGGGGGCATCATTCAGTACTTC.

This chain joins TRBV2 and TRBJ2-7, with a weak D call TRBD2 (5 bases). The CDR3 has 14 residues. V lost 7 bases and J lost 6, with 19 bases in between. From germline, CDR1 is SNHLY and CDR2 FYNNEI. CDR3 DNA sequence: TGTGCCAGCACCCCCGGGGTGGTGGAGGCCGAGCAGTACTTC. The encoded protein is CASTPGVVEAEQYF.

This chain links TRBV5-4 with TRBJ2-7, with 7 bases that match TRBD2. This CDR3 contains 12 residues. Germline CDR1 SGHNT, CDR2 YYREEE (reference sequence). Trimming cost V 0 bases and J 7 bases; bases outside gene matches: 1. CDR3 in DNA: TGTGCCAGCAGCTTGGCCGGGGGGGAGCAGTACTTC. It encodes CASSLAGGEQYF.